This TCR beta chain is drawn from a study of blood T cells in healthy people across ages. With a J-beta primer mix and a sample-barcoded 5' primer, a second PCR ran about 7 to 12 cycles. TCRdb reprocessed the 5' RACE reads via MiXCR and lists one record per CDR3 protein. Of hundreds of thousands of distinct CDR3 sequences listed, more than 40% were seen once; the top ten hold under 20%. Germline V CDR1 and CDR2: MNHEY, SMNVEV (reference sequence). This CDR3 comprises 13 residues. Trimming took 2 bases from V and 11 from J, leaving 15 bases between them. The TCR originated in a man aged 55 to 69 in good health. Sample: blood. The chain is built from TRBV27 and TRBJ2-5, with D hard to call. The CDR3 is CASSLKGVHEQYF. CDR3 nucleotides: TGTGCCAGCAGTTTAAAGGGTGTACATGAGCAGTACTTC.